This T cell receptor beta chain was obtained from a study of CD8 T cells in ankylosing spondylitis. Study-level findings and limits: Before this, some motif variants had been reported in reactive arthritis synovial fluid and blood.

Making use of molecular barcodes, quantitative 5'-RACE generated TCR beta libraries. TCRdb reprocessed the 5' RACE reads via MiXCR and lists one record per CDR3 protein. This sample has fewer than 250,000 distinct CDR3 sequences, with under 12% found just once. This clonotype has at least ten counts. Antigen unknown. Germline V CDR1 and CDR2: SGHRS, YFSETQ. There are 14 residues in the CDR3. V shed 6 bases, J shed 4 bases, and the junction held 7 bases outside the gene matches. Material for sequencing was blood, either unsorted or a sorted T cell fraction (not recorded which). The clonotype originates from a male donor with ankylosing spondylitis or in good health (not recorded which). The V call is TRBV5-1, the J call TRBJ2-3, with 8 bases that match TRBD1. The CDR3 DNA is TGCGCCAGCAAGACAGGGGTGTTTCCAGATACGCAGTATTTT. Translation: CASKTGVFPDTQYF.